The TCR beta chain under discussion was sequenced for a study of T cell repertoires in cytomegalovirus infection. The overall study: An indication of both CMV infection and matching HLA type came from public TCR beta signatures.

The study's findings and limits: Ex vivo, HLA-C-restricted CMV-specific TCR beta clonotypes prevailed over the rest of the response.

TCRdb re-called the reads with MiXCR, one entry per CDR3 protein. The sample has 150,000 to 200,000 distinct CDR3 sequences, approximately 30% seen once; the top ten hold roughly 32%. This clonotype was recorded once. Its target is not known. Lacking the conserved final phenylalanine or tryptophan, this CDR3 likely reflects a read error. CDR3 length: 13 residues. Between the trimmed V and J ends, which lost 10 bases and 2 bases, there was a span of 13 bases. Germline loops: CDR1 ENHRY, CDR2 SYGVKD. Source material: PBMCs. The TCR originated in a human donor in good health (CMV status not recorded). Some clones in this sample may be carry-over from other donors' samples. V and J are TRBV10-3 and TRBJ2-3, with D maybe TRBD2 (6 bases). The DNA for the CDR3 is TGTGCCACCAAAGGCGGGGCCACAGATACGCAGTATTAT. This translates into CATKGGATDTQYY.